Here is one T cell receptor beta chain with its context. This clonotype was seen a handful of times. Its antigen is unknown. No base quality values were provided; no much bigger clone lies one nucleotide off. The data are from a study of identical twins (dated by TCRdb to 2015 to 2016). Study-wide context: TCR alpha and beta repertoires from monozygotic twins, unrelated adults of various ages and cord blood were deep-sequenced to test whether fetal clonotypes persist. To rule out contamination, replicate twin experiments were performed at different times with different library preparation protocols.

Points the paper makes about the study in general: Zero-insertion analyses could be partly confounded by invariant T cells such as MAIT and iNKT, although diverse VJ usage argued against such confounding for most clonotypes. Abundant cord blood beta clonotypes had fewer insertions, young adult naive repertoires showed a similar but weaker trend, and memory repertoires showed no such trend. Because the same donors could not be followed over many years, the conclusions depended on cross-sectional statistical analysis. Recombination models systematically underestimated out-of-frame TCR alpha sharing in monozygotic twins but agreed with sharing between unrelated individuals. The excess sharing between twins in beta out-of-frame sequences was weaker because fewer shared sequences reduced the signal-to-noise ratio. Compared with coincidental sharing between unrelated individuals, an excess of low generation-probability sequences was observed among out-of-frame TCR alpha sequences shared between twins.

Every donor was a healthy Caucasian. Three pairs of female monozygotic twins, all aged about 18 to 30 years, were included in the twin cohort. CD4+ and CD8+ T cell populations were isolated with positive isolation kits from Invitrogen. The CDR3 numbers 15 residues from cysteine through phenylalanine. The DNA shown is the 45-base CDR3, in frame from base 1. V is pruned by 1 base and J by 5 bases, leaving 5 bases of the junction without a gene match. The germline V gene (reference sequence) specifies DFQATT as CDR1 and SNEGSKA as CDR2. The protocol used for the library was 5' RACE. Reads for this sample came from an Illumina HiSeq 2000. Template switching added a universal primer binding site, and the final cDNA carried a unique molecular identifier that allowed TCR cDNA molecules to be counted accurately. Specific primers in the conserved constant-segment region were used to synthesize first-strand cDNA for the TCR alpha and beta chains. To control for contamination, each cDNA library was double barcoded with a SMART-Mk sample barcode plus Illumina barcodes. TruSeq adapter sequences along with Illumina sample barcodes were introduced in two successive PCR steps. Sequencing of the TCR alpha and beta cDNA libraries was done on the Illumina HiSeq platform using custom primers. The original methods were these. Raw reads were processed with MiGEC to extract unique molecular identifiers, and MiXCR was used to determine CDR3 positions. For each individual, recombination models were inferred using an EM algorithm with the repgenHMM and IGoR tools. Shared clonotypes were analyzed with the tcR package in R, and sharing was normalized by the product of cloneset sizes. To study raw recombination without the effects of thymic and clonal selection, out-of-frame nonproductive sequences were analyzed. TCRdb reprocessed the public reads (quality trimming at Q25 with fastp, clone calling with MiXCR) and kept in-frame beta chains. Under each unique CDR3 protein, matching rows form one entry showing the most common genes and DNA. The V and J calls here are based on TCRdb, not the publication. A total of roughly 230,000 distinct CDR3 sequences appear in this sample, about 8.3% of them only once. Less than 4% of the sample is held by the ten biggest clonotypes.

This sample was also put to use in a study of yellow fever vaccine responses in identical twins. That second report states: According to the authors, in identical twins the way T cells responded to vaccination appeared partly convergent and partly personalized. Focusing on identical twins, the study followed the T cell clones that responded to the vaccine, and did so with precision.

The chain joins TRBV20-1 to TRBJ2-1; 10 bases in the junction line up with TRBD2. The source of this sequence is a woman aged 18-35 years in good health. The source material was CD8+ T cells sorted from blood. This receptor has the CDR3 CSARGWTSGNNEQFF. Here is the DNA: TGCAGTGCTAGAGGATGGACTAGCGGTAACAATGAGCAGTTCTTC.